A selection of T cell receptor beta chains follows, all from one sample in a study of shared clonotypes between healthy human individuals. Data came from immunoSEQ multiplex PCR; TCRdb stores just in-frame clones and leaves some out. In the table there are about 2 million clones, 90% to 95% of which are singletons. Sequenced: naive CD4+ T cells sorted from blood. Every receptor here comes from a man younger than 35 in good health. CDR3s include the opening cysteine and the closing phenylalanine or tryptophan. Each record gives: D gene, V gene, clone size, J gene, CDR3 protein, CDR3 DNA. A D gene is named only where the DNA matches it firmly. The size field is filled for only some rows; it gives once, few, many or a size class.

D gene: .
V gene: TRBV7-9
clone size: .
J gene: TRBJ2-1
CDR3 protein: CASSLRADNEQFF
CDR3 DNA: TGTGCCAGCAGCTTGAGGGCCGACAATGAGCAGTTCTTC

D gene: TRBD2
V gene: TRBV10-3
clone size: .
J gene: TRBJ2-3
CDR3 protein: CAISPLTRGASGGANDTQYF
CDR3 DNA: TGTGCCATCAGTCCTCTTACTAGGGGCGCTAGCGGGGGGGCCAACGATACGCAGTATTTT

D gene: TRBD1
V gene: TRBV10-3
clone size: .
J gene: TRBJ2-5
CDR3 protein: CASGTGAQETQYF
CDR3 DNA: TGTGCCAGCGGGACAGGGGCTCAGGAGACCCAGTACTTC

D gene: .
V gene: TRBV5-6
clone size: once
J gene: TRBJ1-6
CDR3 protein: CASSLVGANSPLHF
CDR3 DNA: TGTGCCAGCAGCTTGGTAGGGGCCAATTCACCCCTCCACTTT

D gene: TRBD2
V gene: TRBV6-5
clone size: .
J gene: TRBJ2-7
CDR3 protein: CASRLAYSSYEQYF
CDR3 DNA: TGTGCCAGCAGACTAGCGTACAGCTCCTACGAGCAGTACTTC

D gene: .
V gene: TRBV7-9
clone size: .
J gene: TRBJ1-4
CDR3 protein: CASSLGSGTTNEKLFF
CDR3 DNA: TGTGCCAGCAGCTTAGGTTCGGGGACAACTAATGAAAAACTGTTTTTT

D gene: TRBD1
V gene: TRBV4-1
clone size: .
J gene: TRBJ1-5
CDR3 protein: CASSQGGTGISQPQHF
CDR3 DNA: TGCGCCAGCAGCCAAGGAGGGACAGGGATTTCACAGCCCCAGCATTTT

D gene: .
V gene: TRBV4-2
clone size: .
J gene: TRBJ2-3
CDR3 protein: CASSKGGDSTDTQYF
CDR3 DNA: TGTGCCAGCAGCAAGGGAGGTGACAGCACAGATACGCAGTATTTT

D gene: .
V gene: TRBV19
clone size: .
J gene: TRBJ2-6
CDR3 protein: CASSIGISSSGANVLTF
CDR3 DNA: TGTGCCAGTAGTATCGGAATATCCAGCTCTGGGGCCAACGTCCTGACTTTC

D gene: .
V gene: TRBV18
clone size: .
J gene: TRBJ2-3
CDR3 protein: CASSPEQGTDTQYF
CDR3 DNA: TGTGCCAGCTCACCAGAGCAGGGAACAGATACGCAGTATTTT

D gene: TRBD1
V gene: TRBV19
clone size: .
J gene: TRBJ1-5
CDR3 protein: CASRPGQGFQPQHF
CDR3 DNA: TGTGCCAGTAGGCCGGGACAGGGGTTTCAGCCCCAGCATTTT

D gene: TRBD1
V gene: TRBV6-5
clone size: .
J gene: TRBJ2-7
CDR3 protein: CASSTNDRGSYEQYF
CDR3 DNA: TGTGCCAGCAGTACCAACGACAGGGGCTCCTACGAGCAGTACTTC

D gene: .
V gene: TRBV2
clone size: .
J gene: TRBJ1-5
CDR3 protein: CASSLNQPQHF
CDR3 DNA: TGTGCCAGCAGCCTGAATCAGCCCCAGCATTTT

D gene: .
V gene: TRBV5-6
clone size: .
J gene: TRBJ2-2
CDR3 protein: CASSGRAGLTGELFF
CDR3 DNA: TGTGCCAGCAGCGGTCGGGCAGGGCTGACCGGGGAGCTGTTTTTT

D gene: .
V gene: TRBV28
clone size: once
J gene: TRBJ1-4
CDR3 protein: CASSLTGGSEKLFF
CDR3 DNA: TGTGCCAGCAGTTTGACGGGCGGGTCTGAAAAACTGTTTTTT

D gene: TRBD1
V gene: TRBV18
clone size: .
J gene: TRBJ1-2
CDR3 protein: CASSPPINRGRYGYTF
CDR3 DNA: TGTGCCAGCTCACCACCGATAAACAGGGGACGGTACGGCTACACCTTC

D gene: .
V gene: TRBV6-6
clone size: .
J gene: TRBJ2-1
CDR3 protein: CASSYSTRDGYNEQFF
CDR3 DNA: TGTGCCAGCAGTTATTCGACTAGAGATGGGTACAATGAGCAGTTCTTC

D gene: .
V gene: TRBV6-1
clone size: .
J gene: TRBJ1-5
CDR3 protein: CASSFQPQHF
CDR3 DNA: TGTGCCAGCTCCTTTCAGCCCCAGCATTTT

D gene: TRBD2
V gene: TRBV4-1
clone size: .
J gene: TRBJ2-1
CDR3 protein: CASSQERGPLYNEQFF
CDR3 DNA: TGCGCCAGCAGCCAGGAGCGGGGGCCTTTATACAATGAGCAGTTCTTC

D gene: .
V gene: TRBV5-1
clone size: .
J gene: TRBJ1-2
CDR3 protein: CASTGTPNYGYTF
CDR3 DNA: TGCGCCAGCACTGGGACACCAAACTATGGCTACACCTTC

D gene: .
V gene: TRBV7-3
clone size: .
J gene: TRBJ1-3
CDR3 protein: CASSLRGSGNTIYF
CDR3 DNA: TGTGCCAGCAGCTTACGGGGTTCTGGAAACACCATATATTTT

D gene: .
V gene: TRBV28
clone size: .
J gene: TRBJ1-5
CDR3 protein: CASLRANNQPQHF
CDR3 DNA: TGTGCCAGCCTTAGGGCCAACAATCAGCCCCAGCATTTT

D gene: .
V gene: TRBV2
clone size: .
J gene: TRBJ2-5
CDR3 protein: CASSEVGSPEETQYF
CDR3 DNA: TGTGCCAGCAGTGAAGTGGGCAGCCCTGAAGAGACCCAGTACTTC

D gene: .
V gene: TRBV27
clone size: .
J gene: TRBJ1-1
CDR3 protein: CASSLSWVMNTEAFF
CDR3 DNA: TGTGCCAGCAGTTTATCGTGGGTAATGAACACTGAAGCTTTCTTT

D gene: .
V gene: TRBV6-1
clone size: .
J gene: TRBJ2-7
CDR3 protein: CASTRLRSHEQYF
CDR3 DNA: TGTGCCAGCACCCGACTCCGGAGCCACGAGCAGTACTTC

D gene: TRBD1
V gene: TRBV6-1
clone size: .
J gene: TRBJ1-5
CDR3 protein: CASSGTMGQGRNQPQHF
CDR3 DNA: TGTGCCAGCAGTGGGACGATGGGACAGGGAAGAAACCAGCCCCAGCATTTT

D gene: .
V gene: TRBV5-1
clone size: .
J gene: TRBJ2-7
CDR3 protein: CASSLGSGGEQYF
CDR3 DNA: TGCGCCAGCAGCTTGGGAAGTGGAGGCGAGCAGTACTTC

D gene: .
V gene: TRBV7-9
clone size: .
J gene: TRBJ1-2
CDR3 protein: CASGSIFFNYGYTF
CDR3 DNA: TGTGCCAGCGGTTCTATCTTCTTTAACTATGGCTACACCTTC

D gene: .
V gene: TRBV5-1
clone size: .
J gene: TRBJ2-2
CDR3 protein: CASRSTGGELFF
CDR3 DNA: TGCGCCAGCAGATCTACAGGGGGGGAGCTGTTTTTT

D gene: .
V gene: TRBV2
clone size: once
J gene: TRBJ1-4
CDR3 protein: CASGAGRNEKLFF
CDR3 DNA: TGTGCCAGCGGTGCAGGCCGTAATGAAAAACTGTTTTTT

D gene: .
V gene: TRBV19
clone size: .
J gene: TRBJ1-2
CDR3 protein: CASSIVGASGGYTF
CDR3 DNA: TGTGCCAGTAGTATAGTAGGTGCTAGCGGTGGCTACACCTTC

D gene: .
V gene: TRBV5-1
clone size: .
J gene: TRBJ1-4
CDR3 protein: CASSSGATNEKLFF
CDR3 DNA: TGCGCCAGCAGCTCCGGAGCAACTAATGAAAAACTGTTTTTT

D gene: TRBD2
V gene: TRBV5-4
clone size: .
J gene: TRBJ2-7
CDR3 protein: CASSGGGLAGTYEQYF
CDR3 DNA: TGTGCCAGCAGCGGGGGAGGGCTAGCGGGAACCTACGAGCAGTACTTC

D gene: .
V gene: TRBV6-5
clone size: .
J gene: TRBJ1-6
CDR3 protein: CASRGSSYNSPLHF
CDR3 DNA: TGTGCCAGCAGAGGGAGCTCCTATAATTCACCCCTCCACTTT

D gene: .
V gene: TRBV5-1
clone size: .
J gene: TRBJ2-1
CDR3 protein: CASSPTSNGLNEQFF
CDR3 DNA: TGCGCCAGCAGCCCAACTAGTAATGGTTTGAATGAGCAGTTCTTC

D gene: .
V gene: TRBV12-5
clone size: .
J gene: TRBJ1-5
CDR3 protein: CASGSDGHSNQPQHF
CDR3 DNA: TGTGCTAGTGGATCGGACGGACATAGCAATCAGCCCCAGCATTTT

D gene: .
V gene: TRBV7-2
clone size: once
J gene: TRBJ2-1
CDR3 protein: CASSSSGRLGYEQFF
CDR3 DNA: TGTGCCAGCAGCTCATCAGGGAGGCTAGGCTATGAGCAGTTCTTC

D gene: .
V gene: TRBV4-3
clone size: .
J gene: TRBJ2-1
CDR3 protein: CASSQDSRPGYNEQFF
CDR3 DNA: TGCGCCAGCAGCCAAGATTCTCGGCCAGGGTACAATGAGCAGTTCTTC

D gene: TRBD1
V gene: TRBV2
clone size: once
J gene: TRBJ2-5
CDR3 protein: CASLRTGGPETQYF
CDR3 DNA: TGTGCCAGCTTGCGGACAGGGGGCCCGGAGACCCAGTACTTC

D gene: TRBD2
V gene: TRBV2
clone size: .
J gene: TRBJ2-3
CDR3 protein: CASSDKRGGDTQYF
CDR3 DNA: TGTGCCAGCAGTGATAAGCGGGGGGGTGATACGCAGTATTTT

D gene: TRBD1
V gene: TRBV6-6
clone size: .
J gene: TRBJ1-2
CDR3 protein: CASSRGAGQGYGYTF
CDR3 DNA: TGTGCCAGCAGTCGGGGGGCGGGACAGGGCTATGGCTACACCTTC

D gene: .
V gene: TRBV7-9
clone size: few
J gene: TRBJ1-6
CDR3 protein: CASTPREANNSPLHF
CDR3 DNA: TGTGCCAGCACCCCGAGGGAGGCGAATAATTCACCCCTCCACTTT

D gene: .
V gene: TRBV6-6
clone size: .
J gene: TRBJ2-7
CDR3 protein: CASRPQGLGEQYF
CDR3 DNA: TGTGCCAGCAGACCCCAGGGGCTCGGCGAGCAGTACTTC

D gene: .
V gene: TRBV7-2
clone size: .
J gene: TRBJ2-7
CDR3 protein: CASSLVWGAGSTYEQYF
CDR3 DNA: TGTGCCAGCAGCTTAGTCTGGGGGGCAGGTTCTACCTACGAGCAGTACTTC

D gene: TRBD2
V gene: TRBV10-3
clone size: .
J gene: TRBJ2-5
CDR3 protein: CAISVGGDETQYF
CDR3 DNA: TGTGCCATCAGTGTCGGGGGGGACGAGACCCAGTACTTC

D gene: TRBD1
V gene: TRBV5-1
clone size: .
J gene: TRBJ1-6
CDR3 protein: CASSSQGDYNSPLHF
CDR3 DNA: TGCGCCAGCAGCTCCCAGGGGGACTATAATTCACCCCTCCACTTT

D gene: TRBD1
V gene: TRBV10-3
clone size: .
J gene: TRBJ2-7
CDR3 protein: CAIGAGGSYEQYF
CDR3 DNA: TGTGCCATCGGCGCAGGGGGCTCCTACGAGCAGTACTTC

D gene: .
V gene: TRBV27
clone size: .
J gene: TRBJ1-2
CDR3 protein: CASSSHQLPSYGYTF
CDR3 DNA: TGTGCCAGCAGTTCACACCAGTTACCCTCCTATGGCTACACCTTC

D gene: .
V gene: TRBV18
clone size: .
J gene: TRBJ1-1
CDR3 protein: CASSATVIGTEAFF
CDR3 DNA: TGTGCCAGCTCAGCGACGGTTATCGGCACTGAAGCTTTCTTT